This T cell receptor (beta chain) was captured in a study of T cell repertoires in cytomegalovirus infection. Turning to the study itself: Public TCR beta signatures marked donors with CMV infection and the matching HLA.

This clonotype was picked up a small number of times. Its antigen is unidentified. TCRdb ran MiXCR on the reads and lists one entry per CDR3 protein. Of 150,000 to 200,000 distinct CDR3 sequences listed, under 25% are singletons. Study-level points and caveats: The ex vivo response showed dominance by HLA-C-restricted CMV-specific TCR beta clonotypes. The cumulative frequency of public TCR beta families identified carriers of CMV plus the relevant HLA.

V gave up 3 bases and J gave up 0 bases, with 6 bases separating them. The CDR3 extends over 14 amino acids. The germline V gene encodes CDR1 MDHEN and CDR2 SYDVKM. The chain joins TRBV28 to TRBJ1-3; D not certain. Source material: PBMCs. The TCR originated in a human donor in good health (CMV status not recorded). Some clones in this sample may be carry-over from other donors' samples. The CDR3 bases are TGTGCCAGCAGTTTGGAGTTCTCTGGAAACACCATATATTTT. Its translation: CASSLEFSGNTIYF.